The rows below give T cell receptor beta chains drawn from one sample of a study of blood T cell repertoires in COVID-19. Sequencing was performed with immunoSEQ multiplex PCR; in TCRdb, only in-frame clones are kept and a portion is missing. This table has 340,000 or so clones, around 83% appearing once. Sequencing input: peripheral blood. These receptors all stem from a man aged 30 to 39 with active or convalescent COVID-19. The CDR3 runs from the conserved cysteine through the conserved F or W. Each record gives: D gene, J gene, V gene, clone size, CDR3 protein, CDR3 DNA. D genes are given only for firm matches. Size is omitted from some rows. Given values are once, few, many or a class for expanded clones.

-,TRBJ2-1,TRBV11-2,-,CASNTLQGYNEQFF,TGTGCCAGCAACACTCTTCAGGGGTACAATGAGCAGTTCTTC
TRBD1,TRBJ2-6,TRBV18,once,CASSPSTGGLGSGANVLTF,TGTGCCAGCTCACCTAGTACAGGGGGCTTGGGCTCTGGGGCCAACGTCCTGACTTTC
-,TRBJ1-6,TRBV3-1/TRBV3-2,few,CASSPQWEDSPLHF,TGTGCCAGCAGCCCGCAATGGGAGGATTCACCCCTCCACTTT
TRBD1,TRBJ2-1,TRBV7-9,-,CASSRRQGHNEQFF,TGTGCCAGCAGCCGAAGACAGGGGCACAATGAGCAGTTCTTC
TRBD1,TRBJ2-7,TRBV28,-,CASSGTGTGNYEQYF,TGTGCCAGCAGTGGGACCGGGACAGGGAACTACGAGCAGTACTTC
-,TRBJ2-7,TRBV3-1/TRBV3-2,-,CASSYPGLAWNEQYF,TGTGCCAGCTCCTACCCCGGACTGGCTTGGAACGAGCAGTACTTC
TRBD1,TRBJ1-5,TRBV30,-,CAWSRQGVNQPQHF,TGTGCCTGGTCCCGACAGGGGGTCAATCAGCCCCAGCATTTT
-,TRBJ1-3,TRBV7-2,-,CASKQASGNTIYF,TGTGCCAGCAAACAGGCCTCTGGAAACACCATATATTTT
-,TRBJ1-2,TRBV7-3,-,CASSLDSSGGNYGYTF,TGTGCCAGCAGCCTAGACTCCTCGGGGGGTAACTATGGCTACACCTTC
-,TRBJ2-7,TRBV6-2/TRBV6-3,-,CASSYPRRSGYEQYF,TGTGCCAGCAGTTACCCTCGGCGCTCGGGCTACGAGCAGTACTTC
-,TRBJ1-2,TRBV4-1,-,CASSHPLGQLGYGYTF,TGCGCCAGCAGCCATCCCCTCGGACAGTTGGGCTATGGCTACACCTTC
-,TRBJ2-5,TRBV3-1/TRBV3-2,-,CASSQRAGKETQYF,TGTGCCAGCAGCCAAAGAGCAGGAAAAGAGACCCAGTACTTC
-,TRBJ1-5,TRBV24-1,-,CATSGGGNQPQHF,TGTGCCACCAGTGGTGGGGGGAATCAGCCCCAGCATTTT
-,TRBJ2-7,TRBV5-1,-,CASSLPAYEQYF,TGCGCCAGCAGCCTTCCCGCCTACGAGCAGTACTTC
-,TRBJ2-1,TRBV28,-,CASSPYNEQFF,TGTGCCAGCAGTCCTTACAATGAGCAGTTCTTC
-,TRBJ2-2,TRBV20-1,-,CSASNSRGNTGELFF,TGCAGTGCTAGTAACTCCAGGGGTAACACCGGGGAGCTGTTTTTT
TRBD2,TRBJ2-7,TRBV19,-,CASSIGLAGPYEQYF,TGTGCCAGTAGTATAGGACTAGCGGGCCCCTACGAGCAGTACTTC
TRBD2,TRBJ2-2,TRBV7-9,-,CASGGSVTGELFF,TGTGCCAGCGGCGGGAGCGTCACCGGGGAGCTGTTTTTT
-,TRBJ2-4,TRBV6-5,-,CASSPGSVEYF,TGTGCCAGCAGTCCCGGGTCCGTTGAGTACTTC
TRBD2,TRBJ2-3,TRBV13,-,CASSFLAGGTSTDTQYF,TGTGCCAGCAGCTTCCTAGCGGGGGGCACTAGCACAGATACGCAGTATTTT
-,TRBJ2-1,TRBV19,-,CASRGSSYNEQFF,TGTGCCAGTAGGGGGAGCTCCTACAATGAGCAGTTCTTC
-,TRBJ1-3,TRBV13,-,CASSFTDGSNTIYF,TGTGCCAGCAGCTTCACCGACGGGAGCAACACCATATATTTT
TRBD2,TRBJ2-3,TRBV7-3,-,CASSLAGLAADTQYF,TGTGCCAGCAGCCTCGCCGGGCTAGCGGCAGATACGCAGTATTTT
-,TRBJ1-3,TRBV5-5,-,CASSLSLGNTIYF,TGTGCCAGCAGCTTATCACTCGGAAACACCATATATTTT
TRBD1,TRBJ1-1,TRBV19,-,CASHPGQRLNTEAFF,TGTGCCAGTCACCCGGGACAGAGGCTGAACACTGAAGCTTTCTTT
-,TRBJ2-6,TRBV5-1,-,CASSLEGVGANVLTF,TGCGCCAGCAGCTTGGAGGGGGTTGGGGCCAACGTCCTGACTTTC
TRBD1,TRBJ1-3,TRBV29-1,few,CSVGRGPGNTIYF,TGCAGCGTTGGCAGGGGGCCTGGAAACACCATATATTTT
TRBD1,TRBJ1-2,TRBV7-9,-,CASSLGGQGRYGYTF,TGTGCCAGCAGCTTAGGTGGACAGGGTCGGTATGGCTACACCTTC